Listed below are T cell receptor beta chains from one sample, sequenced in a study of blood T cell repertoires in COVID-19. The table came from immunoSEQ multiplex PCR; TCRdb's copy has only in-frame clones and leaves some out. The data contain about 320,000 clones, over 80% of them singletons. Input material: PBMCs or T cells enriched from blood (not recorded which). The receptors come from a man aged 25 to 40 who had recovered from COVID-19. CDR3s include the opening cysteine and the closing phenylalanine or tryptophan. A D gene is named only where the DNA matches it firmly. Size is stated for part of the rows, as once, few or many counts, or as a class when the clone is expanded.

d_gene: -
len: 17
v_gene: TRBV18
j_gene: TRBJ1-6
abundance: once
CDR3nt: TGTGCCAGCTCACCAAGGGCCGAGGGGAGGGGAGATTCACCCCTCCACTTT
CDR3aa: CASSPRAEGRGDSPLHF

d_gene: -
len: 13
v_gene: TRBV27
j_gene: TRBJ1-4
abundance: -
CDR3nt: TGTGCCAGCACCACGGGGGGAGTTGAAAAACTGTTTTTT
CDR3aa: CASTTGGVEKLFF

d_gene: -
len: 19
v_gene: TRBV19
j_gene: TRBJ1-6
abundance: -
CDR3nt: TGTGCCAGTAGCACCCCAGGGATCAGGTCAAGCTCCTATAATTCACCCCTCCACTTT
CDR3aa: CASSTPGIRSSSYNSPLHF

d_gene: -
len: 13
v_gene: TRBV7-8
j_gene: TRBJ1-1
abundance: -
CDR3nt: TGTGCCAGCAGCTCACGGGGGAACACTGAAGCTTTCTTT
CDR3aa: CASSSRGNTEAFF

d_gene: TRBD2
len: 16
v_gene: TRBV5-8
j_gene: TRBJ2-7
abundance: -
CDR3nt: TGTGCCAGCAGACCCCGGGACTACTCTTGGGGCTACGAGCAGTACTTC
CDR3aa: CASRPRDYSWGYEQYF

d_gene: -
len: 16
v_gene: TRBV7-2
j_gene: TRBJ1-3
abundance: few
CDR3nt: TGTGCCAGCAGCTTGGGCCCGACACCGAATGGAAACACCATATATTTT
CDR3aa: CASSLGPTPNGNTIYF

d_gene: -
len: 14
v_gene: TRBV7-7
j_gene: TRBJ2-2
abundance: -
CDR3nt: TGTGCCAGCAGCTTGTACAGTTCTGCCGGGGAGCTGTTTTTT
CDR3aa: CASSLYSSAGELFF

d_gene: TRBD1
len: 15
v_gene: TRBV4-2
j_gene: TRBJ2-7
abundance: -
CDR3nt: TGTGCCAGCAGCCAAGCCGGGACAGGGAGCTACGAGCAGTACTTC
CDR3aa: CASSQAGTGSYEQYF

d_gene: TRBD1
len: 18
v_gene: TRBV19
j_gene: TRBJ2-7
abundance: -
CDR3nt: TGTGCCAGTAGTTCCAGGGGGACCCCGGGACAGGGTATTTTCGAGCAGTACTTC
CDR3aa: CASSSRGTPGQGIFEQYF

d_gene: -
len: 14
v_gene: TRBV9
j_gene: TRBJ1-5
abundance: few
CDR3nt: TGTGCCAGCAGCGCCGGGACACCAAATCAGCCCCAGCATTTT
CDR3aa: CASSAGTPNQPQHF

d_gene: -
len: 17
v_gene: TRBV7-8
j_gene: TRBJ2-1
abundance: -
CDR3nt: TGTGCCAGCAGCTTAGGTGTGGGCAGGGGCTCCTACAATGAGCAGTTCTTC
CDR3aa: CASSLGVGRGSYNEQFF

d_gene: -
len: 16
v_gene: TRBV4-1
j_gene: TRBJ1-2
abundance: once
CDR3nt: TGCGCCAGCAGCCAAGATGGGCGACAGATGACCTATGGCTACACCTTC
CDR3aa: CASSQDGRQMTYGYTF

d_gene: TRBD1
len: 14
v_gene: TRBV6-5
j_gene: TRBJ1-1
abundance: -
CDR3nt: TGTGCCAGCAGTTTGGGACAGGGGAACACTGAAGCTTTCTTT
CDR3aa: CASSLGQGNTEAFF

d_gene: TRBD2
len: 15
v_gene: TRBV10-3
j_gene: TRBJ2-2
abundance: -
CDR3nt: TGTGCCATCACTACTAGCGGGGAGAACACCGGGGAGCTGTTTTTT
CDR3aa: CAITTSGENTGELFF

d_gene: TRBD1
len: 13
v_gene: TRBV19
j_gene: TRBJ2-1
abundance: -
CDR3nt: TGTGCCAGTAGGGGACAGACCTACAATGAGCAGTTCTTC
CDR3aa: CASRGQTYNEQFF

d_gene: TRBD2
len: 17
v_gene: TRBV24-1
j_gene: TRBJ2-1
abundance: -
CDR3nt: TGTGCCACCAGTGATAAAACAACTAGCGGGGGGTTCACTGAGCAGTTCTTC
CDR3aa: CATSDKTTSGGFTEQFF

d_gene: TRBD2
len: 17
v_gene: TRBV27
j_gene: TRBJ2-1
abundance: -
CDR3nt: TGTGCCAGCAGTTTAAAGGCGGGGGGCCACGTCAGCCATGAGCAGTTCTTC
CDR3aa: CASSLKAGGHVSHEQFF

d_gene: -
len: 15
v_gene: TRBV19
j_gene: TRBJ1-5
abundance: once
CDR3nt: TGTGCCAGTAGTATGACAGTTAATAGCAATCAGCCCCAGCATTTT
CDR3aa: CASSMTVNSNQPQHF

d_gene: -
len: 14
v_gene: TRBV18
j_gene: TRBJ2-7
abundance: few
CDR3nt: TGTGCCAGCTCACCGACTACGGACTCCTACGAGCAGTACTTC
CDR3aa: CASSPTTDSYEQYF

d_gene: TRBD1
len: 13
v_gene: TRBV28
j_gene: TRBJ1-2
abundance: once
CDR3nt: TGTGCCAGCGAAAATTACAGGGGTGACGGCTACACCTTC
CDR3aa: CASENYRGDGYTF

d_gene: -
len: 12
v_gene: TRBV11-2
j_gene: TRBJ1-1
abundance: -
CDR3nt: TGTGCCAGCAGCTTAACCAGTTCTGAAGCTTTCTTT
CDR3aa: CASSLTSSEAFF

d_gene: TRBD1
len: 14
v_gene: TRBV10-1
j_gene: TRBJ2-7
abundance: few
CDR3nt: TGCGCCAGCAGCTCCGGGACAGAGGCCTACGAGCAGTACTTC
CDR3aa: CASSSGTEAYEQYF

d_gene: -
len: 14
v_gene: TRBV28
j_gene: TRBJ1-6
abundance: -
CDR3nt: TGTGCCAGCAGTTTAGTACAGGTCAATTCACCCCTCCACTTT
CDR3aa: CASSLVQVNSPLHF

d_gene: -
len: 12
v_gene: TRBV2
j_gene: TRBJ1-1
abundance: -
CDR3nt: TGTGCCAGCAGTGAGGAGTACACTGAAGCTTTCTTT
CDR3aa: CASSEEYTEAFF

d_gene: TRBD2
len: 15
v_gene: TRBV2
j_gene: TRBJ2-3
abundance: -
CDR3nt: TGTGCCAGCAGTCTAGCGGGGGGCTTTGAGTATACGCAGTATTTT
CDR3aa: CASSLAGGFEYTQYF

d_gene: -
len: 12
v_gene: TRBV2
j_gene: TRBJ2-7
abundance: -
CDR3nt: TGTGCCAGCCAAGACAGGCGCCACGAGCAGTACTTC
CDR3aa: CASQDRRHEQYF

d_gene: TRBD2
len: 15
v_gene: TRBV11-3
j_gene: TRBJ2-1
abundance: -
CDR3nt: TGTGCCAGCAGCCCGGGACTAGCGGCCTACAATGAGCAGTTCTTC
CDR3aa: CASSPGLAAYNEQFF

d_gene: TRBD1
len: 15
v_gene: TRBV7-9
j_gene: TRBJ1-1
abundance: once
CDR3nt: TGTGCCAGCAGACCCTGGGACAGGGGGGACACTGAAGCTTTCTTT
CDR3aa: CASRPWDRGDTEAFF

d_gene: -
len: 15
v_gene: TRBV10-2
j_gene: TRBJ2-2
abundance: -
CDR3nt: TGCGCCAGCAGTGAGTCAGAGGGGAGGACCGGGGAGCTGTTTTTT
CDR3aa: CASSESEGRTGELFF

d_gene: TRBD1
len: 15
v_gene: TRBV27
j_gene: TRBJ2-7
abundance: -
CDR3nt: TGTGCCAGCAGTCAACGCCAGGGGGTGGGTAGCGAGCAGTACTTC
CDR3aa: CASSQRQGVGSEQYF

d_gene: -
len: 11
v_gene: TRBV10-2
j_gene: TRBJ2-7
abundance: -
CDR3nt: TGCGCCAGTCAGGGGTCCTACGAGCAGTACTTC
CDR3aa: CASQGSYEQYF

d_gene: -
len: 10
v_gene: TRBV28
j_gene: TRBJ2-7
abundance: few
CDR3nt: TGTGCCAGCAGCGACTCCGAGCAGTACTTC
CDR3aa: CASSDSEQYF

d_gene: TRBD1
len: 15
v_gene: TRBV5-1
j_gene: TRBJ2-7
abundance: -
CDR3nt: TGCGCCAGCAGCTTGGACAGGGGGAGCTCCTACGAGCAGTACTTC
CDR3aa: CASSLDRGSSYEQYF

d_gene: -
len: 15
v_gene: TRBV5-6
j_gene: TRBJ2-2
abundance: -
CDR3nt: TGTGCCAGCAGCTTGGGAGCAGGGGGGACCGGGGAGCTGTTTTTT
CDR3aa: CASSLGAGGTGELFF

d_gene: TRBD1
len: 15
v_gene: TRBV7-9
j_gene: TRBJ1-1
abundance: -
CDR3nt: TGTGCCAGCAGCTTCCCGGGACAGGGGAGCACTGAAGCTTTCTTT
CDR3aa: CASSFPGQGSTEAFF

d_gene: -
len: 15
v_gene: TRBV2
j_gene: TRBJ2-1
abundance: -
CDR3nt: TGTGCCAGCAGTGTCCAGGGGCCCACCTACAATGAGCAGTTCTTC
CDR3aa: CASSVQGPTYNEQFF

d_gene: -
len: 13
v_gene: TRBV18
j_gene: TRBJ2-1
abundance: -
CDR3nt: TGTGCCAGCTCACCAACAGGGATCAATGAGCAGTTCTTC
CDR3aa: CASSPTGINEQFF

d_gene: -
len: 18
v_gene: TRBV19
j_gene: TRBJ2-1
abundance: -
CDR3nt: TGTGCCAGTAGTTTAACCGCTCGAACAGGGCATTACGACAATGAGCAGTTCTTC
CDR3aa: CASSLTARTGHYDNEQFF

d_gene: -
len: 12
v_gene: TRBV30
j_gene: TRBJ2-1
abundance: -
CDR3nt: TGTGCCTGGAGTGTATCTACCCATGAGCAGTTCTTC
CDR3aa: CAWSVSTHEQFF

d_gene: TRBD2
len: 16
v_gene: TRBV28
j_gene: TRBJ2-3
abundance: once
CDR3nt: TGTGCCAGCAGTTATGGCCTAGCGGGACCCACAGATACGCAGTATTTT
CDR3aa: CASSYGLAGPTDTQYF

d_gene: -
len: 15
v_gene: TRBV28
j_gene: TRBJ1-2
abundance: -
CDR3nt: TGTGCCAGCAGTTTACTTTTAGACAGGAACTATGGCTACACCTTC
CDR3aa: CASSLLLDRNYGYTF

d_gene: -
len: 16
v_gene: TRBV2
j_gene: TRBJ1-6
abundance: -
CDR3nt: TGTGCCAGCAGTTCGAGGGGGGGAGAGTATAATTCACCCCTCCACTTT
CDR3aa: CASSSRGGEYNSPLHF

d_gene: TRBD1
len: 18
v_gene: TRBV19
j_gene: TRBJ1-5
abundance: -
CDR3nt: TGTGCCAGTAGTATATCTACCCGGACAGGGGGTTCGTCTCAGCCCCAGCATTTT
CDR3aa: CASSISTRTGGSSQPQHF

d_gene: TRBD2
len: 14
v_gene: TRBV5-4
j_gene: TRBJ2-7
abundance: -
CDR3nt: TGTGCCAGCAGCTTGGCTGTCGGCGGGAGCGAGCAGTACTTC
CDR3aa: CASSLAVGGSEQYF

d_gene: TRBD2
len: 15
v_gene: TRBV3-1/TRBV3-2
j_gene: TRBJ2-1
abundance: -
CDR3nt: TGTGCCAGCAGCCTCGGCGGGGGTACCTACAATGAGCAGTTCTTC
CDR3aa: CASSLGGGTYNEQFF

d_gene: -
len: 11
v_gene: TRBV3-1/TRBV3-2
j_gene: TRBJ1-2
abundance: -
CDR3nt: TGTGCCAGCAGCCAGGCAGGTGCCTACACCTTC
CDR3aa: CASSQAGAYTF

d_gene: TRBD1
len: 14
v_gene: TRBV14
j_gene: TRBJ1-1
abundance: -
CDR3nt: TGTGCCAGCAGGCCACAGGGGGAGTACACTGAAGCTTTCTTT
CDR3aa: CASRPQGEYTEAFF

d_gene: TRBD2
len: 17
v_gene: TRBV7-8
j_gene: TRBJ2-7
abundance: -
CDR3nt: TGTGCCAGCAGCTTAGTGAGGAGAGTAGCGGGGGGGAGTGAGCAGTACTTC
CDR3aa: CASSLVRRVAGGSEQYF

d_gene: TRBD1
len: 17
v_gene: TRBV24-1
j_gene: TRBJ1-2
abundance: -
CDR3nt: TGTGCCACCAGTGATAGGGAGACAGGGCGTTTGGCTGATGGCTACACCTTC
CDR3aa: CATSDRETGRLADGYTF

d_gene: -
len: 12
v_gene: TRBV13
j_gene: TRBJ2-7
abundance: -
CDR3nt: TGTGCCAGCAGCTTAAGGGGGATCGAGCAGTACTTC
CDR3aa: CASSLRGIEQYF

d_gene: -
len: 18
v_gene: TRBV6-1
j_gene: TRBJ2-1
abundance: -
CDR3nt: TGTGCCAGCAGTGAACGGTCTGGGGCTAGCGTATCCTACAATGAGCAGTTCTTC
CDR3aa: CASSERSGASVSYNEQFF

d_gene: -
len: 16
v_gene: TRBV7-9
j_gene: TRBJ1-6
abundance: once
CDR3nt: TGTGCCACGCGCGTGGTAAGGTATCTCCTACGGGGACCCCTCCACTTT
CDR3aa: CATRVVRYLLRGPLHF

d_gene: -
len: 13
v_gene: TRBV6-5
j_gene: TRBJ2-1
abundance: -
CDR3nt: TGTGCCAGCAACAGGGCGTCCTACAATGAGCAGTTCTTC
CDR3aa: CASNRASYNEQFF

d_gene: TRBD1
len: 15
v_gene: TRBV2
j_gene: TRBJ1-1
abundance: -
CDR3nt: TGTGCCAGCAGTGCCGACAGGGTAAGGAACACTGAAGCTTTCTTT
CDR3aa: CASSADRVRNTEAFF

d_gene: -
len: 13
v_gene: TRBV28
j_gene: TRBJ2-7
abundance: -
CDR3nt: TGTGGAACGACGACAGGACAGCCCTACGAGCAGTACTTC
CDR3aa: CGTTTGQPYEQYF